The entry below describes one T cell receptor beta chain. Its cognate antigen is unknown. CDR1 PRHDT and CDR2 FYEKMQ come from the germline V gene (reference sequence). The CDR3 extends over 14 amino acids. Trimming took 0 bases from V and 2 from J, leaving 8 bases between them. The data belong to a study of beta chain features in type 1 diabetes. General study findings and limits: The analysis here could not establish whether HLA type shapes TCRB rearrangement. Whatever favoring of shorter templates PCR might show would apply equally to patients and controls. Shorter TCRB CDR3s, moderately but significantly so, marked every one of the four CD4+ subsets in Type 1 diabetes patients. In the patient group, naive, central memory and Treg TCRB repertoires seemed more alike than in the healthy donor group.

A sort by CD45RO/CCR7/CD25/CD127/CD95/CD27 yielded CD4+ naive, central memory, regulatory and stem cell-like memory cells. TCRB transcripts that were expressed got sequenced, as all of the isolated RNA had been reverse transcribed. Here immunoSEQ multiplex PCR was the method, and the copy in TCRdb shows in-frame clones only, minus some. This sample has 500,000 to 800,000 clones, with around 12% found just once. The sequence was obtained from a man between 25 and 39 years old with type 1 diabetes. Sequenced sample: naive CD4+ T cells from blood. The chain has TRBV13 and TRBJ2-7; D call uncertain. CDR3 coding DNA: TGTGCCAGCAGCTTAGGAGGTTCCGCCTACGAGCAGTACTTC. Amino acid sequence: CASSLGGSAYEQYF.